This entry is about one T cell receptor (beta chain). The V gene lost 0 bases and the J gene lost 9 bases, with 15 bases spanning the gap. Germline V gives CDR1 MNHEY, CDR2 SVGAGI. This CDR3 has 15 residues. This sample was included in a study of blood T cell repertoires in COVID-19. In the original processing: Scientists estimated how many nucleated cells there were by amplifying reference gene primers. Profiled with immunoSEQ multiplex PCR; TCRdb holds only in-frame clones, not every one. That table gives V, J and clone size, and the DNA gave D and trimming. The sample shows about 400,000 clones, 88% of them seen only once. Individuals aged roughly 18 to 95 years were recruited from 24 US areas. Categorization into cohorts depended on clinical history that participants reported.

The rearrangement uses TRBV6-5 and TRBJ2-1, with a tentative D call TRBD2 (6 bases). This TCR came from a woman aged 35 to 49 with acute COVID-19. The sequencing sample was made of PBMCs or T cells enriched from blood (not recorded which). The CDR3 region is CASSYSPGDSSEQFF. The CDR3 DNA sequence: TGTGCCAGCAGTTACTCTCCGGGGGATTCGAGTGAGCAGTTCTTC.